This TCR beta chain is from a study of shared clonotypes between healthy human individuals. Profiling relied on immunoSEQ multiplex PCR, and the TCRdb table lists in-frame clones only, not all of them. There are under 1 million clones in the sample; about 92% occur only once, and about 24% lies in the top ten. The naive CD8 population came from CD45RO-negative cells selected for CCR7, without terminally differentiated effector memory CD45RA+ cells. Study observations and caveats: Represented diversity, genetic and exposure-history alike, was limited by few donors. Generally, naive subsets came out with larger estimated richness than memory subsets. Naive CD4 clonotype sharing across several donors was 4.5% to 6%.

Concerning this clone: Its antigen remains unidentified.

The CDR3 length is 15 residues. Trimming removed 8 bases from V and 5 bases from J; junction bases left unmatched: 10. Germline V gene sequence: CDR1 LNHNV, CDR2 YYDKDF (reference sequence). The sequencing sample was made of naive CD8+ T cells sorted from blood. This sequence originates from a young man in good health. The chain employs TRBV15 and TRBJ2-2, with 8 bases lining up with TRBD1. CDR3 sequence: CATQADRARTGELFF. As DNA, the CDR3 is TGTGCCACCCAGGCGGACAGGGCGAGGACCGGGGAGCTGTTTTTT.